This TCR beta chain was found in a study of molecular identifiers for immune sequencing clone quantification. Regarding the study as a whole: Clones above 20 RNA copies contained over 97% of effector molecules but under 1% of naive ones.

TCRdb reanalysed the PCR reads using MiXCR and keeps one entry per CDR3 protein. The table lists tens of thousands of distinct CDR3 sequences, roughly 23% of them singletons, with 1% to 1.2% in the top ten. A single count supports this clonotype. The antigen is unknown. The conserved phenylalanine or tryptophan normally closing the CDR3 is absent here, so this likely arose from a read error. Naive CD8 T cells, phenotype CD8+CD4-CCR7+CD45RA+, were sorted. The CDR3 extends over 14 amino acids. Germline CDR1 reads MNHEY; CDR2 reads SVGEGT. Sequencing was done on a sample of naive CD8+ T cells from blood, with Jurkat cell RNA spiked in. The subset: FACS-sorted CD8+CD4-CCR7+CD45RA+ naive T cells. The gene calls are TRBV6-2 or TRBV6-3 and TRBJ2-5, with unresolved D. The origin of this receptor is a human donor in good health. Some libraries in this study had Jurkat cell RNA spiked in. The CDR3, as DNA: TGTGCCAGCAGTTACACAGAGTACCAAGAGATCCAGTACTCC. Encoded protein: CASSYTEYQEIQYS.